The 30 T cell receptor beta chains in this list originate from one sample, sequenced in a study of early T cells in non-severe SARS-CoV-2 infection. TCRdb recomputed calls from the 5' RACE reads with MiXCR, one row per CDR3 protein. This table has 30,000 to 45,000 distinct CDR3 sequences, roughly 5.3% appearing once. The specimen was whole blood. These receptor sequences come from an adult who was a healthcare worker with PCR-confirmed SARS-CoV-2 infection or an uninfected control (not recorded which).

The sample holds a few counts of this clonotype. The V and J genes are TRBV19 and TRBJ1-2; D unresolved. V lost 3 bases to trimming and J lost 0 bases, with 8 bases between them. Germline V gene sequence: CDR1 LNHDA, CDR2 SQIVND (reference sequence). The CDR3 has 14 residues. The CDR3 sequence is CASSMESTNYGYTF. The CDR3 region has the DNA TGTGCCAGTAGTATGGAATCGACTAACTATGGCTACACCTTC.

The sample holds many counts of this clonotype. This chain joins TRBV11-2 and TRBJ1-2; weak D call: TRBD1 (5 bases). Germline CDR1 SGHAT, CDR2 FQNNGV. V lost 1 base and J lost 5, with 14 bases in between. This CDR3 has 15 residues. In DNA form, the CDR3 reads TGTGCCAGCAGCTTAGTCTCCAGGGCGGGGTATGGCTACACCTTC. Its protein is CASSLVSRAGYGYTF.

In the case of this clonotype: The junction does not match germline at one end; this may be a read error. V gene TRBV4-2 combines with J gene TRBJ2-7; D might be TRBD1 or TRBD2, each matching 5 bases. Germline loops: CDR1 LGHNA, CDR2 YNFKEQ. The CDR3 is made up of 15 amino acids. Here the CDR3 reads CAGSQEFGGPYEQYF. The CDR3 DNA follows: TGTGCCGGCAGCCAAGAATTTGGGGGACCCTACGAGCAGTACTTC.

This clonotype was detected many times. The genes are TRBV28 and TRBJ2-1, with TRBD2 matching 9 bases. The germline gives CDR1 MDHEN, CDR2 SYDVKM. V dropped 4 bases and J dropped 4; count of bases not matched to a gene: 14. This CDR3 has 18 amino acids. CDR3 nucleotides: TGTGCCAGCAGTTCTGAGGTTGGAGCACTAGCGGGTTACAATGAGCAGTTCTTC. This translates into CASSSEVGALAGYNEQFF.

The chain recombines TRBV20-1 with TRBJ2-5; 9 positions agree with TRBD2. The germline V gene encodes CDR1 DFQATT and CDR2 SNEGSKA (reference sequence). The CDR3 has 14 amino acids. The V segment lost 6 bases and the J segment 8 bases; nucleotides outside the gene matches: 13. The CDR3 protein is CSADLAGVSRTQYF. DNA for the CDR3: TGCAGTGCGGACTTAGCGGGAGTGAGTCGTACCCAGTACTTC.

This clonotype has a count of ten or more. This chain uses TRBV6-6 with TRBJ2-2; 9 nucleotides line up with TRBD2. The V segment lost 1 base and the J segment 2 bases; nucleotides outside the gene matches: 2. Germline V gives CDR1 MNHNY, CDR2 SVGAGI (reference sequence). The CDR3 has 16 residues. CDR3: CASSYLLAGNTGELFF. The CDR3 nucleotides read TGTGCCAGCAGTTACTTACTAGCGGGCAACACCGGGGAGCTGTTTTTT.

This clonotype was seen a handful of times. The chain couples TRBV3-1 to TRBJ2-6, with 7 bases lining up with TRBD1. V trimming: 4 bases; J trimming: 0 bases; junction bases outside the gene matches: 6. CDR1 LGHDT and CDR2 YNNKEL come from the germline V gene (reference sequence). The CDR3 is 17 amino acids. CDR3 residues: CASSPGQISSGANVLTF. The DNA of the CDR3 is TGTGCCAGCAGCCCGGGACAGATCTCCTCTGGGGCCAACGTCCTGACTTTC.

Ten or more counts support this clonotype. The rearrangement joins TRBV20-1 to TRBJ2-3; TRBD2 is a possible D gene (5 bases). Germline V gene sequence: CDR1 DFQATT, CDR2 SNEGSKA (reference sequence). The CDR3 is 16 amino acids. V lost 1 base to trimming and J lost 0 bases, with 14 bases between them. CDR3 loop: CSARARGLGSTDTQYF. CDR3 sequence (DNA): TGCAGTGCTAGAGCTCGCGGACTGGGTAGCACAGATACGCAGTATTTT.

This clonotype showed up many times. J is TRBJ2-7 and V is TRBV5-1, with a tentative D call TRBD2 (6 bases). Per germline, CDR1 SGHRS and CDR2 YFSETQ. The CDR3 length is 15 residues. Trimming pared 4 bases from V and 0 bases from J, leaving 14 bases between. CDR3 sequence (DNA): TGCGCCAGCAGCGTCACGGCGGGGAGCTCCTACGAGCAGTACTTC. Translation: CASSVTAGSSYEQYF.

This clonotype was seen ten or more times. The chain couples TRBV7-3 to TRBJ1-3, with D maybe TRBD1 (6 bases). The CDR3 covers 15 residues. Trimming left V 0 bases short and J 6 bases short, with 12 bases between. Germline CDR1 reads SGHTA; CDR2 reads FQGTGA. CDR3 protein: CASSLTGGAENTIYF. The DNA of the CDR3 is TGTGCCAGCAGCTTAACGGGGGGCGCTGAAAACACCATATATTTT.

This clonotype appeared many times. The CDR3 protein is CASSMTVAGGLSYTF. As DNA, the CDR3 is TGTGCCAGTAGTATGACGGTGGCAGGTGGTTTGAGCTACACCTTC. V usage is TRBV19 and J usage is TRBJ1-2; D not certain. Germline V gives CDR1 LNHDA, CDR2 SQIVND (reference sequence). This CDR3 is 15 amino acids long. V was pared by 3 bases and J by 9 bases, with 20 bases between.

This clonotype was seen repeatedly, ten times or more. V and J are TRBV4-2 and TRBJ2-6; D ambiguous. CDR1 is LGHNA, CDR2 YNFKEQ, per germline. Trimming took 2 bases from V and 4 from J, leaving 12 bases between them. This CDR3 contains 16 residues. The CDR3 loop is CASSQSPLGGANVLTF. The DNA of the CDR3 is TGTGCCAGCAGCCAAAGTCCCTTAGGCGGGGCCAACGTCCTGACTTTC.

The table lists this clonotype with many counts. V gene TRBV13 combines with J gene TRBJ2-1; either TRBD1 or TRBD2 may supply D (6 bases each). The CDR3 covers 16 residues. Germline assignment: CDR1 PRHDT and CDR2 FYEKMQ (reference sequence). V dropped 5 bases and J dropped 4 bases, with 18 bases sitting between them. The CDR3 sequence: CASSPLGGRAYNEQFF. The CDR3 nucleotides read TGTGCCAGCAGCCCCCTAGGGGGGAGAGCTTACAATGAGCAGTTCTTC.

This clonotype came up many times. This chain connects TRBV7-9 to TRBJ2-3, with D perhaps TRBD2 (6 bases). This CDR3 comprises 18 residues. The germline V gene has CDR1 SEHNR and CDR2 FQNEAQ (reference sequence). Trimming removed 2 bases from V and 2 bases from J, with 20 bases in between. CDR3: CASSLSPGSRDNTDTQYF. CDR3 nucleotide sequence: TGTGCCAGCAGCTTATCCCCGGGTTCGCGGGATAACACAGATACGCAGTATTTT.

The chain has TRBV10-1 and TRBJ2-3; 9 positions agree with TRBD2. V trimming: 5 bases; J trimming: 4 bases; junction bases outside the gene matches: 7. CDR3 length equals 15 residues. The germline CDR1 and CDR2 sequences are WNHNN and SYGVQD (reference sequence). The CDR3 loop reads CASSLSGRGADTQYF. CDR3 nucleotides: TGCGCCAGCAGTCTTAGCGGGAGAGGCGCAGATACGCAGTATTTT.

This clonotype came up a few times. The V gene is TRBV7-2, the J gene TRBJ2-1; a weak D match, TRBD2 (5 bases). The CDR3 consists of 15 residues. V was trimmed by 1 base and J by 6 bases, leaving 13 bases between them. Germline V gene data show CDR1 as SGHTA and CDR2 as FQGNSA. Written as DNA, the CDR3 is TGTGCCAGCAGCTTAGATTTGAGCGGCGGCAATGAGCAGTTCTTC. Its protein product is CASSLDLSGGNEQFF.

The table lists this clonotype with many counts. The chain has TRBV28 and TRBJ1-1, with D maybe TRBD1 (5 bases). The CDR3 length is 16 residues. CDR1 MDHEN and CDR2 SYDVKM come from the germline V gene. V was cut by 1 base and J by 0 bases, with 12 bases left in between. The CDR3 DNA follows: TGTGCCAGCAGTTTATACCCGGCAGGGATGAACACTGAAGCTTTCTTT. It codes for CASSLYPAGMNTEAFF.

This clonotype has at least ten counts. This sequence joins TRBV29-1 and TRBJ1-1; 8 bases fit TRBD1. From germline, CDR1 is SQVTM and CDR2 ANQGSEA. With V trimmed by 6 bases and J by 4 bases, 4 bases remained unmatched. This CDR3 is built from 12 residues. CDR3 bases: TGCAGCGTCTCCCAGGGGGCCACTGAAGCTTTCTTT. It specifies CSVSQGATEAFF. The full variable domain, in which reference TRBV29-1 and TRBJ1-1 provide the parts outside the CDR3, is SAVISQKPSRDICQRGTSLTIQCQVDSQVTMMFWYRQQPGQSLTLIATANQGSEATYESGFVIDKFPISRPNLTFSTLTVSNMSPEDSSIYLCSVSQGATEAFFGQGTRLTVV.

This clonotype was seen ten or more times. The CDR3 is CSAVTHRRAQETQYF. The CDR3 nucleotides are TGCAGTGCTGTCACCCACCGGAGGGCCCAAGAGACCCAGTACTTC. The V call is TRBV20-1, the J call TRBJ2-5; tentative D call: TRBD2 (6 bases). Trimming cost V 5 bases and J 1 base, with 17 bases left between them. In germline, CDR1 is DFQATT, CDR2 SNEGSKA (reference sequence). The CDR3 is made up of 15 amino acids.

This clonotype was recorded at least ten times. The chain carries TRBV6-2 or TRBV6-3 and TRBJ2-1, with 10 bases identical to TRBD2. The germline CDR1 and CDR2 sequences are MNHEY and SVGEGT. The CDR3 consists of 18 residues. The V and J ends lost 0 bases and 3 bases, in that order; junction bases with no gene match: 8. The CDR3 DNA is TGTGCCAGCAGTTACTCGCCGGAGCGGGGGGGTTTCTACAATGAGCAGTTCTTC. This encodes CASSYSPERGGFYNEQFF.

This clonotype was found a few times. The J gene is TRBJ1-3, the V gene TRBV20-1, with D uncertain. The germline V gene encodes CDR1 DFQATT and CDR2 SNEGSKA (reference sequence). The CDR3 contains 13 residues. Trimming took off 5 bases at V and 4 bases at J, with 12 bases between the two ends. The CDR3, as DNA: TGCAGTGCTCCCGGGCCCGGCGGAAACACCATATATTTT. Its translation: CSAPGPGGNTIYF.

This clonotype was observed at least ten times. This CDR3 reads CASSLEQMYEQYF. The CDR3 nucleotides read TGTGCCAGCAGCTTAGAACAGATGTACGAGCAGTACTTC. The chain links TRBV7-9 to TRBJ2-7; D call uncertain. Trimming took 1 base from V and 4 from J, leaving 8 bases between them. The length of the CDR3 is 13 residues. Per germline, CDR1 SEHNR and CDR2 FQNEAQ (reference sequence).

This clonotype was recorded many times. The chain combines TRBV12-3 or TRBV12-4 with TRBJ1-2, with TRBD1 matching 7 bases. The CDR3 is 14 residues long. With V trimmed by 5 bases and J by 5 bases, 8 bases remained unmatched. DNA for the CDR3: TGTGCCAGCAGTCCGACAGGGTTTGGGTATGGCTACACCTTC. Translation gives CASSPTGFGYGYTF.

This clonotype was recorded at least ten times. The chain combines TRBV28 with TRBJ2-2; TRBD2 matches 7 bases. Germline assignment: CDR1 MDHEN and CDR2 SYDVKM. After removal of 5 bases from V and 4 bases from J, the junction contained 16 bases not matched to a gene. This CDR3 has 18 residues. In DNA, the CDR3 is TGTGCCAGCAGTCACTCTGGGGCGGGAGCGGTCGGCACCGGGGAGCTGTTTTTT. Residues: CASSHSGAGAVGTGELFF. Complete variable domain (other parts from reference TRBV28 and TRBJ2-2): DVKVTQSSRYLVKRTGEKVFLECVQDMDHENMFWYRQDPGLGLRLIYFSYDVKMKEKGDIPEGYSVSREKKERFSLILESASTNQTSMYLCASSHSGAGAVGTGELFFGEGSRLTVL.

V and J are TRBV7-2 and TRBJ1-3; D gene ambiguous. The CDR3 is made up of 14 amino acids. Germline V CDR1 and CDR2: SGHTA, FQGNSA. The ends were cut back, 3 bases at V and 1 base at J, with 7 bases in the middle. Written as DNA, the CDR3 is TGTGCCAGCAGCTTCGGACTATCTGGAAACACCATATATTTT. The encoded protein is CASSFGLSGNTIYF. Combining the CDR3 with reference TRBV7-2 and TRBJ1-3 gives the whole variable domain GAGVSQSPSNKVTEKGKDVELRCDPISGHTALYWYRQSLGQGLEFLIYFQGNSAPDKSGLPSDRFSAERTGGSVSTLTIQRTQQEDSAVYLCASSFGLSGNTIYFGEGSWLTVV.

The rearrangement links TRBV6-5 to TRBJ1-2; D is undetermined. Looked up from germline, CDR1 is MNHEY and CDR2 is SVGAGI. V was clipped by 0 bases and J by 3 bases, with 20 bases between them. This CDR3 region has 18 residues. The CDR3 DNA reads TGTGCCAGCAGTTACTCGATTGCTCTAATAGAGAGGGACTATGGCTACACCTTC. It is translated as CASSYSIALIERDYGYTF.

This clonotype showed up many times. The CDR3 DNA sequence: TGCAGTGCCCCGAGGGGGCAGGGAGCAGATACGCAGTATTTT. Amino acid sequence: CSAPRGQGADTQYF. The J gene is TRBJ2-3, the V gene TRBV20-1; 7 bases match TRBD1. This CDR3 is built from 14 residues. Germline CDR1 DFQATT, CDR2 SNEGSKA (reference sequence). Germline trimming cut 6 bases from V and 4 bases from J; bases unmatched to any gene: 10.

This clonotype turned up a few times. This sequence joins TRBV11-2 and TRBJ2-5; TRBD1 is a possible D gene (6 bases). Per the germline V gene, CDR1 is SGHAT and CDR2 is FQNNGV. Trimming shortened V by 5 bases and J by 2 bases, and 15 bases separated the two germline ends. This CDR3 spans 15 amino acids. CDR3 loop: CASSEAGTRQETQYF. In DNA, the CDR3 is TGTGCCAGCAGCGAAGCCGGGACACGACAAGAGACCCAGTACTTC.

This clonotype showed up many times. J is TRBJ1-2 and V is TRBV12-3 or TRBV12-4; D gene unclear. The CDR3 is made up of 15 amino acids. The V end lost 1 base, the J end lost 4 bases, and 13 bases lay between the germline ends. CDR3: CASSLVGGSVYGYTF. CDR3 nucleotide sequence: TGTGCCAGCAGTTTAGTGGGCGGGTCGGTCTATGGCTACACCTTC.

This clonotype was picked up many times. DNA for the CDR3: TGTGCCAGTAGTATGATCCCCTATGGCTACACCTTC. Its translation: CASSMIPYGYTF. J is TRBJ1-2 and V is TRBV19; D remains unclear. The germline CDR1 and CDR2 sequences are LNHDA and SQIVND (reference sequence). The CDR3 length is 12 residues. Trimming left V 3 bases short and J 4 bases short, with 6 bases between.